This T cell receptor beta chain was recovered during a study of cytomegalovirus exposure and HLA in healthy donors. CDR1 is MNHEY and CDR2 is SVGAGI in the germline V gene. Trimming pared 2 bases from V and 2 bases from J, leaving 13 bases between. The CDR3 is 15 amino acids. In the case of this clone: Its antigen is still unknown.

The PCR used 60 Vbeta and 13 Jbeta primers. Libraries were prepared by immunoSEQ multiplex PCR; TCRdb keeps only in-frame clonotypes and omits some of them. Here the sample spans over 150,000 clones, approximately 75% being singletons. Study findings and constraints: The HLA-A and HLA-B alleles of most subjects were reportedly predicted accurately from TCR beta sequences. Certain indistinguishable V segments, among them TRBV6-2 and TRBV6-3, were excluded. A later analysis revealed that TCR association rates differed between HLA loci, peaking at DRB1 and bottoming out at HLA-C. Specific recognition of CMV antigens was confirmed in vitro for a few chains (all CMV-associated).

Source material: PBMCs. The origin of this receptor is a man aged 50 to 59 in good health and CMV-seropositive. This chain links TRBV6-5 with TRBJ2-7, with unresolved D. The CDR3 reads CASSYLNTLPYEQYF. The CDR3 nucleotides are TGTGCCAGCAGTTACCTGAACACCTTACCCTACGAGCAGTACTTC.